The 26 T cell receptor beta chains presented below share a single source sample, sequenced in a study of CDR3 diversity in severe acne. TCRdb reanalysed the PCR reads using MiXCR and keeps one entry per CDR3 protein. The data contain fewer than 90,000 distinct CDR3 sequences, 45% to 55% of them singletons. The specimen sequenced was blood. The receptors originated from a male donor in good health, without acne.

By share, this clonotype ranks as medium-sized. The CDR3 spells CASSLAGSSYEQYF. DNA of the CDR3: TGTGCCAGCAGCTTAGCGGGGAGCTCCTACGAGCAGTACTTC. The V gene is TRBV7-3, the J gene TRBJ2-7; tentative D call: TRBD2 (6 bases). The CDR3 is 14 residues long. Between the trimmed V and J ends, which lost 2 bases and 0 bases, there was a span of 8 bases. CDR1 and CDR2 from the germline V gene are SGHTA and FQGTGA.

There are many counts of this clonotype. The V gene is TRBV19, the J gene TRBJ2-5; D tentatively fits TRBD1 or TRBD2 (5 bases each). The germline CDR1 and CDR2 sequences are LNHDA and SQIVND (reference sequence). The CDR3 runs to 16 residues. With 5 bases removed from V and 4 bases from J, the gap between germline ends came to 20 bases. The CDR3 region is CASSRARGQGGETQYF. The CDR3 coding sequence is TGTGCCAGTAGTCGAGCCCGGGGCCAGGGCGGAGAGACCCAGTACTTC.

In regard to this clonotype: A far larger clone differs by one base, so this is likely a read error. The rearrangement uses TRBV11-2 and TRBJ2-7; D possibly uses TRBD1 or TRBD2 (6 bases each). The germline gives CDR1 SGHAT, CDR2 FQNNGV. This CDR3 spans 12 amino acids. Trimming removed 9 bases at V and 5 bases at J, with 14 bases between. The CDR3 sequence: CASRGQNHEQYF. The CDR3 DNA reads TGTGCCAGTCGGGGGCAGAACCACGAGCAGTACTTC.

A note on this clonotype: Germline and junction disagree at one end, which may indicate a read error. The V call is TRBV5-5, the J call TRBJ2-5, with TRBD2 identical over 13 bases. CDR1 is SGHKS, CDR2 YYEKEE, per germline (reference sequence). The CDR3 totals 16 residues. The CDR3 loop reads CATKSGLAGAQETQYF. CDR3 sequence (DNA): TGCGCCACAAAATCAGGACTAGCGGGAGCACAAGAGACCCAGTACTTC.

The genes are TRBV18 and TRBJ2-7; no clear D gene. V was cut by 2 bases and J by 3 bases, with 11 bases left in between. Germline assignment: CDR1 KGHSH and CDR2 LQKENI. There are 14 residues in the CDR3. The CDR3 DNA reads TGTGCCAGCTCACCATCTCCGCGAAACTACGAGCAGTACTTC. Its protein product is CASSPSPRNYEQYF.

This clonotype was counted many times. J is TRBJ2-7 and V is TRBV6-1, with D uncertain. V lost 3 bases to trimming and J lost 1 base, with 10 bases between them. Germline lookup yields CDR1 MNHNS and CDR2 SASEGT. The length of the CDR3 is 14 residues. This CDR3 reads CASSERSPSYEQYF. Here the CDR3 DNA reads TGTGCCAGCAGTGAGCGGAGCCCTTCCTACGAGCAGTACTTC.

CDR3 amino acids: CASSLAETYEQYF. CDR3 bases: TGTGCCAGCAGTTTGGCGGAGACCTACGAGCAGTACTTC. The chain is built from TRBV27 and TRBJ2-7; D unclear. The CDR3 sequence is 13 residues long. Germline V gene lookup returns CDR1 MNHEY and CDR2 SMNVEV (reference sequence). Deletions cut 3 bases from V and 2 bases from J, with 8 bases between.

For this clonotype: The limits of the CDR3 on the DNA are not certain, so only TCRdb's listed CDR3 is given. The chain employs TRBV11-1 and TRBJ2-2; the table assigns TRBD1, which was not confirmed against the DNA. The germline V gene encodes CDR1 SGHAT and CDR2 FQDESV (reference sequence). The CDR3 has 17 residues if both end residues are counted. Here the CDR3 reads CASSSNRGLQYFGELFF.

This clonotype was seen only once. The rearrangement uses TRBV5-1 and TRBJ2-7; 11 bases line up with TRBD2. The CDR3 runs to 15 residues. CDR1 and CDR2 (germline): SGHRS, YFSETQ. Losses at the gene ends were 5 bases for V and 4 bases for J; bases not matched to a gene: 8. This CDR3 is CASRILAGVGYEQYF. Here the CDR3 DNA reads TGCGCCAGCAGAATACTAGCGGGAGTGGGTTACGAGCAGTACTTC.

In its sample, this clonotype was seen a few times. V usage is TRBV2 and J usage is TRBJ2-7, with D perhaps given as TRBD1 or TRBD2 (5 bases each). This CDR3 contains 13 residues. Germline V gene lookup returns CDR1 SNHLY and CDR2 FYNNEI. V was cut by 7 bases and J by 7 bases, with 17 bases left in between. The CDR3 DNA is TGTGCCAGCACTCCACCGGACACGGGGGAGCAGTACTTC. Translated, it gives CASTPPDTGEQYF.

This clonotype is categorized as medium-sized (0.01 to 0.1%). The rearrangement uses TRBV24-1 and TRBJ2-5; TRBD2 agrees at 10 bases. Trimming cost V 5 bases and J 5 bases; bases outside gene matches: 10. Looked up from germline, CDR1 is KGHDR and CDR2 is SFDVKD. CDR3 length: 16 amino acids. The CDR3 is CATSAASLSGRETQYF. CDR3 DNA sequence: TGTGCCACCAGTGCAGCGTCCCTTAGCGGGAGGGAGACCCAGTACTTC.

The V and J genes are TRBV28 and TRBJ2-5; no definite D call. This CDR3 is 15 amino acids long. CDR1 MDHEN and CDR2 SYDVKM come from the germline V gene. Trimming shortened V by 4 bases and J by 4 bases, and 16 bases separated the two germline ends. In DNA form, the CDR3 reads TGTGCCAGCAGTTCTGTTGAGAAGCCGGGAGAGACCCAGTACTTC. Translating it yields CASSSVEKPGETQYF.

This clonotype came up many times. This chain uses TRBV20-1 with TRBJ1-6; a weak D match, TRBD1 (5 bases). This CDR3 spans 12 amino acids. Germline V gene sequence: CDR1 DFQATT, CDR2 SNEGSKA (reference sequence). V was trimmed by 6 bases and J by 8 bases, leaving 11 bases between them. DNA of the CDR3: TGCAGTGCGCGGGGCATCGATTCACCCCTCCACTTT. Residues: CSARGIDSPLHF.

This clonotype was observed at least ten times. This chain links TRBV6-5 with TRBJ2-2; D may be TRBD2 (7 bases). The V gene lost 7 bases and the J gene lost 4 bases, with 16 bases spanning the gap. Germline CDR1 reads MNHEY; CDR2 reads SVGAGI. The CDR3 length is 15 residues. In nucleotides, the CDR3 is TGTGCCAGCATCCGAGCCCGGGGGGCCACCGGGGAGCTGTTTTTT. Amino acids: CASIRARGATGELFF.

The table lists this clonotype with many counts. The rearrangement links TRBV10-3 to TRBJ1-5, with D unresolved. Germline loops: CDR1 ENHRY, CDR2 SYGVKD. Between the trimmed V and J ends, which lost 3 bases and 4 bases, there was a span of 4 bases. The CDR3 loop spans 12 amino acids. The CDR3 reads CAISDRNQPQHF. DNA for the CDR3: TGTGCCATCAGTGATCGGAATCAGCCCCAGCATTTT.

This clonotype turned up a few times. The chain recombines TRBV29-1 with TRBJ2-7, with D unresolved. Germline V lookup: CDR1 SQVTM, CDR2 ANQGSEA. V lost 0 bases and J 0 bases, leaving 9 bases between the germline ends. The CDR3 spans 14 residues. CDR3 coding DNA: TGCAGCGTTGAAGATTACGGTAGCTCCTACGAGCAGTACTTC. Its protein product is CSVEDYGSSYEQYF.

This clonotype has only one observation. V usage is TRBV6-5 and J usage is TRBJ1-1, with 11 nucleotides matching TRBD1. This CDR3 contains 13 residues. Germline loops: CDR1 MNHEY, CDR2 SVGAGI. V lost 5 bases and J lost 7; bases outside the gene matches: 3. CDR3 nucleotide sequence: TGTGCCAGCAGTCCCGGGACAGGGGGTGAAGCTTTCTTT. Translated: CASSPGTGGEAFF.

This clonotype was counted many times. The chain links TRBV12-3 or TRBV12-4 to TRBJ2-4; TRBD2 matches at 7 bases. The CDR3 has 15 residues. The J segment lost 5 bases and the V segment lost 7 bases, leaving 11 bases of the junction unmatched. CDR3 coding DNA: TGTGCCAGCAATCCTAGCGGATCCGTCCAAAACATTCAGTACTTC. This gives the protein CASNPSGSVQNIQYF.

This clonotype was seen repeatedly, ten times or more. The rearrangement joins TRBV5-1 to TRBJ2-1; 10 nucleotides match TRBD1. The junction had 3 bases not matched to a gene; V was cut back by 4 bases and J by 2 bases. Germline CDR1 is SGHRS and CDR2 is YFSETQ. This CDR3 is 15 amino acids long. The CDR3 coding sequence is TGCGCCAGCAGCCCAGGACAGGGGGCCTACAATGAGCAGTTCTTC. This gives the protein CASSPGQGAYNEQFF.

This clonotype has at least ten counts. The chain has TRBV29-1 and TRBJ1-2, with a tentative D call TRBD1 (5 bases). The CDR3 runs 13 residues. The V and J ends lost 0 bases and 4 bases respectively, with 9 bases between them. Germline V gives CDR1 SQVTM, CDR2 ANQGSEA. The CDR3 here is CSVEDRVAYGYTF. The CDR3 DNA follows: TGCAGCGTTGAAGACAGGGTGGCCTATGGCTACACCTTC.

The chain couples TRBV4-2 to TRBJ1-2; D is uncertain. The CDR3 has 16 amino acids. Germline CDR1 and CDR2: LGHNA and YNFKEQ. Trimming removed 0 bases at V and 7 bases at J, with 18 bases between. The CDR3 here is CASSQDRYGVIGGYTF. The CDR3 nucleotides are TGTGCCAGCAGCCAAGATCGGTACGGGGTTATTGGTGGCTACACCTTC.

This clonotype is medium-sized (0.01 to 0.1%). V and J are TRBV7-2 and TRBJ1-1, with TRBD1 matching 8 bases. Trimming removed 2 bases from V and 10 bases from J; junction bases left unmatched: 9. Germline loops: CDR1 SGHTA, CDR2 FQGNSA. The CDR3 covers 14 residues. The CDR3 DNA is TGTGCCAGCAGCTTATCCCTTGGACAGGGTGGAGCTTTCTTT. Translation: CASSLSLGQGGAFF.

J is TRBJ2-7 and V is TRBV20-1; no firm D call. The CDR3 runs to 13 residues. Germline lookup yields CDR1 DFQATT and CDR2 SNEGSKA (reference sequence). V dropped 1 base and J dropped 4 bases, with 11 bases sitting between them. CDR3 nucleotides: TGCAGTGCTAGAGGAAGTCCGACTTACGAGCAGTACTTC. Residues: CSARGSPTYEQYF.

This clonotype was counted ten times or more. The CDR3 loop reads CASRDGNTGELFF. The CDR3 DNA sequence: TGTGCCTCCCGGGACGGCAACACCGGGGAGCTGTTTTTT. The chain recombines TRBV24-1 with TRBJ2-2; D tentatively fits TRBD1 or TRBD2 (5 bases each). CDR1 is KGHDR and CDR2 is SFDVKD in the germline V gene. The CDR3 extends over 13 amino acids. Trimming took off 12 bases at V and 2 bases at J, with 12 bases between the two ends.

The CDR3 DNA is TGCAGTGCGACCGGGACAGGGGGTAGGGACACTGAAGCTTTCTTT. This translates into CSATGTGGRDTEAFF. The chain joins TRBV20-1 to TRBJ1-1; 11 nucleotides match TRBD1. V trimming: 6 bases; J trimming: 3 bases; junction bases outside the gene matches: 9. CDR3 length equals 15 residues. Per germline, CDR1 DFQATT and CDR2 SNEGSKA (reference sequence).

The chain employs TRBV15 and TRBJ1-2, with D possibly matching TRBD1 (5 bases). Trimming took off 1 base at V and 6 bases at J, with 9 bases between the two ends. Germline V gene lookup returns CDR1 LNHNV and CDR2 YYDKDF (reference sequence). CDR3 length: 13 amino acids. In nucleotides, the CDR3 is TGTGCCACCAGCAGAGCTCAGGGTCATGGCTACACCTTC. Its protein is CATSRAQGHGYTF.